This T cell receptor beta chain originates from a study of T-cell memory formation after mild COVID-19. This clonotype was observed a handful of times. Its cognate antigen is unknown. This CDR3 spans 15 amino acids. Germline CDR1 reads SEHNR; CDR2 reads FQNEAQ (reference sequence). V lost 8 bases and J lost 0, with 14 bases in between. TCRdb called the 5' RACE reads again in MiXCR, with one record for every CDR3 protein. The repertoire holds some 100,000 distinct CDR3 sequences, with 11% as singletons. Broader study findings: The CD4+ clones that contracted clustered mainly within CM and EM, and the CD8+ clones concentrated in EMRA.

This sequence joins TRBV7-9 and TRBJ2-1, with D tentatively TRBD2 (5 bases). Sequencing used PBMCs or a T cell subset sorted from them (not recorded which). The TCR sequence derives from a young man who had mild COVID-19 (a few samples of this study predate the infection). Cell type and time point are not known. CDR3 protein: CASVREHPSYNEQFF. The CDR3 DNA reads as TGTGCCAGCGTTCGGGAACACCCCTCCTACAATGAGCAGTTCTTC.